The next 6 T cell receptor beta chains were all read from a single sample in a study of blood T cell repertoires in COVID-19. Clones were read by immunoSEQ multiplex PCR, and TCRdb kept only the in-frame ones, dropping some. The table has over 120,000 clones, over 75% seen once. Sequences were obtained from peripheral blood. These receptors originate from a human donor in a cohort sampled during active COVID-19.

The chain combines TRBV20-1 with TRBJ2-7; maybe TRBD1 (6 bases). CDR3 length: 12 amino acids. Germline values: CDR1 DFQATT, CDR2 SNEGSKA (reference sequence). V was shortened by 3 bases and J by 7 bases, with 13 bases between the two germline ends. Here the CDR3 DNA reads TGCAGTGCTAGTCTGGGGGCAGAGGAGCAGTACTTC. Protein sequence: CSASLGAEEQYF.

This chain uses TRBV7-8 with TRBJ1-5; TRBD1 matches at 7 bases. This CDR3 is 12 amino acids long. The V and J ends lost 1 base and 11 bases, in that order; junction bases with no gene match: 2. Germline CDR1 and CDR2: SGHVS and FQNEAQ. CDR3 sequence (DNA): TGTGCCAGCAGCTTAGTGACAGGGTCCCAGCATTTT. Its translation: CASSLVTGSQHF.

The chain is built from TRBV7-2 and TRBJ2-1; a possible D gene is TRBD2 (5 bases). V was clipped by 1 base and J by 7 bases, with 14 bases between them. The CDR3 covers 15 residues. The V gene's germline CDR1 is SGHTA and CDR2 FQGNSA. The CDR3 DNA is TGTGCCAGCAGCTTAGGACATCCGGGAAGAAATGAGCAGTTCTTC. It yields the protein CASSLGHPGRNEQFF. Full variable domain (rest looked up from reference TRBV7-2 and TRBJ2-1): GAGVSQSPSNKVTEKGKDVELRCDPISGHTALYWYRQSLGQGLEFLIYFQGNSAPDKSGLPSDRFSAERTGGSVSTLTIQRTQQEDSAVYLCASSLGHPGRNEQFFGPGTRLTVL.

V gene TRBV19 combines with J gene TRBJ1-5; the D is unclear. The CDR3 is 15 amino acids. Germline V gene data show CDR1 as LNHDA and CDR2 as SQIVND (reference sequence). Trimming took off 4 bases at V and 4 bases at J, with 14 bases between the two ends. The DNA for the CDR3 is TGTGCCAGTAGTACTACGGCGAGGGCTAATCAGCCCCAGCATTTT. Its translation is CASSTTARANQPQHF. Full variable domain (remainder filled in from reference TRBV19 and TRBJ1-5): DGGITQSPKYLFRKEGQNVTLSCEQNLNHDAMYWYRQDPGQGLRLIYYSQIVNDFQKGDIAEGYSVSREKKESFPLTVTSAQKNPTAFYLCASSTTARANQPQHFGDGTRLSIL.

In DNA form, the CDR3 reads TGTGCCAGCAGCGTTGGGACTAGCGGGATAGAGACCCAGTACTTC. Its protein product is CASSVGTSGIETQYF. The genes are TRBV9 and TRBJ2-5; 13 nucleotides agree with TRBD2. The length of the CDR3 is 15 residues. Germline V gene lookup returns CDR1 SGDLS and CDR2 YYNGEE. The J segment lost 4 bases and the V segment lost 2 bases, leaving 2 bases of the junction unmatched. Variable domain in full (rest from reference TRBV9 and TRBJ2-5): DSGVTQTPKHLITATGQRVTLRCSPRSGDLSVYWYQQSLDQGLQFLIQYYNGEERAKGNILERFSAQQFPDLHSELNLSSLELGDSALYFCASSVGTSGIETQYFGPGTRLLVL.

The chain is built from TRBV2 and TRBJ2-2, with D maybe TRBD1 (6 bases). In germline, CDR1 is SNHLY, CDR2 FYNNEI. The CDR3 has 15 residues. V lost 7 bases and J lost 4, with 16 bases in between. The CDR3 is CASTRTASGTGELFF. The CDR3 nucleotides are TGTGCCAGCACCCGGACAGCCTCGGGCACCGGGGAGCTGTTTTTT.